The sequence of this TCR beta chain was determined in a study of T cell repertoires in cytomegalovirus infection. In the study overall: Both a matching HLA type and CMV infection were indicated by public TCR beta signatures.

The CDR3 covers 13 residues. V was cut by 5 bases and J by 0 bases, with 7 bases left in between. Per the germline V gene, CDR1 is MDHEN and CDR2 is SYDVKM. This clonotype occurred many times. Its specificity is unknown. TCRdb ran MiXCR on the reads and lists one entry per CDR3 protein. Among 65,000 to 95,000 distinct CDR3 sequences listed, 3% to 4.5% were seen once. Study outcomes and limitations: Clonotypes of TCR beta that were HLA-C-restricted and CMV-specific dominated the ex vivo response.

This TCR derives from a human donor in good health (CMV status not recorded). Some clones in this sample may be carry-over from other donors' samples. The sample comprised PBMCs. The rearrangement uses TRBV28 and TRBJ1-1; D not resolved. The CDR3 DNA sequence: TGTGCCAGCAGTCCACCAATGAACACTGAAGCTTTCTTT. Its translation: CASSPPMNTEAFF.